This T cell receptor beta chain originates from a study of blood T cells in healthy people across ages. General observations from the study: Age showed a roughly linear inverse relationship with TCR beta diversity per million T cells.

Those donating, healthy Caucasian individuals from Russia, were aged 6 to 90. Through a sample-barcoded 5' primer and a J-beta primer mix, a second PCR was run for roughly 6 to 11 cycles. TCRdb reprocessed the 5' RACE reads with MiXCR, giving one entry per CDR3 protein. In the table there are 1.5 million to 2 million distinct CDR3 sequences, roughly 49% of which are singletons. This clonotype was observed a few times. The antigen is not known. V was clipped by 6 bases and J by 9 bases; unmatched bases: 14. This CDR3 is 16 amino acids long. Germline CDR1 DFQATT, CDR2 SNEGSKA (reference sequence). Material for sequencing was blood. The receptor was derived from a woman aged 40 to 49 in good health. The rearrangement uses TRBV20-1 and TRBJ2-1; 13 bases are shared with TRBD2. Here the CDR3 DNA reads TGCAGTGCGGCGACTAGCGGGGGGCCTAGAGATCGTGAGCAGTTCTTC. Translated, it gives CSAATSGGPRDREQFF.